Sequencing of this T cell receptor (beta chain) was carried out in a study of blood T cell repertoires in COVID-19. On the study more broadly: COVID-19 samples collected from the United States, Italy and Spain covered acute and convalescent phases. Sources were T cells, B-cell-depleted T cells, or PBMCs; the material itself was cDNA or gDNA.

Looked up from germline, CDR1 is SNHLY and CDR2 is FYNNEI. The CDR3 has 12 residues. J was trimmed by 9 bases and V by 6 bases; bases with no gene match: 4. Authors' methods: The assay estimated nucleated cells by amplifying reference gene primers. Here immunoSEQ multiplex PCR was the method, and the copy in TCRdb shows in-frame clones only, minus some. For V, J and clone size, that table is used; D and trimming come from the DNA. This sample has roughly 150,000 clones; about 89% occur once, and the top ten carry around 3.2%. The chain joins TRBV2 to TRBJ2-1, with 8 positions matching TRBD1. The sequence came from a man in his sixties with active or convalescent COVID-19. The sample was peripheral blood. The CDR3 sequence is CASSTGQGEQFF. In DNA form, the CDR3 reads TGTGCCAGCAGCACCGGACAGGGTGAGCAGTTCTTC. The full variable domain, in which reference TRBV2 and TRBJ2-1 provide the parts outside the CDR3, is EPEVTQTPSHQVTQMGQEVILRCVPISNHLYFYWYRQILGQKVEFLVSFYNNEISEKSEIFDDQFSVERPDGSNFTLKIRSTKLEDSAMYFCASSTGQGEQFFGPGTRLTVL.